Presented here are 3 T cell receptor beta chains from one specimen sequenced in a study of blood T cell repertoires in COVID-19. The repertoire was sequenced with immunoSEQ multiplex PCR; TCRdb's copy has only in-frame clones and lacks some. The sample includes about 270,000 clones, about 88% of them seen just once. Material for sequencing was PBMCs or T cells enriched from blood (not recorded which). The receptors stem from a woman in her 50s who had recovered from COVID-19.

This clone was picked up one time. The chain combines TRBV24-1 with TRBJ2-3, with 7 bases lining up with TRBD2. Trimming at V came to 2 bases and at J to 4 bases, leaving 2 bases not matched to a gene. Germline V lookup: CDR1 KGHDR, CDR2 SFDVKD. The CDR3 covers 14 residues. CDR3 bases: TGTGCCACCAGTGATTCCCGGGGGGCAGATACGCAGTATTTT. Translation: CATSDSRGADTQYF.

The chain carries TRBV11-2 and TRBJ1-5, with 10 nucleotides matching TRBD1. CDR3 length: 15 residues. With V trimmed by 6 bases and J by 3 bases, 5 bases remained unmatched. The germline V gene encodes CDR1 SGHAT and CDR2 FQNNGV. CDR3 residues: CASSLGQGYNQPQHF. Here the CDR3 DNA reads TGTGCCAGCAGTTTGGGACAGGGGTACAATCAGCCCCAGCATTTT.

V and J are TRBV11-1 and TRBJ2-1; 11 bases are shared with TRBD2. V trimming: 2 bases; J trimming: 6 bases; junction bases outside the gene matches: 6. This CDR3 contains 16 residues. Germline V gives CDR1 SGHAT, CDR2 FQDESV (reference sequence). The CDR3 nucleotides are TGTGCCAGCAGCTTACTGACTAGCGGGACTGCCAATGAGCAGTTCTTC. It is translated as CASSLLTSGTANEQFF. Supplemented by reference TRBV11-1 and TRBJ2-1, the full variable domain reads EAEVAQSPRYKITEKSQAVAFWCDPISGHATLYWYRQILGQGPELLVQFQDESVVDDSQLPKDRFSAERLKGVDSTLKIQPAELGDSAMYLCASSLLTSGTANEQFFGPGTRLTVL.